Included here is one T cell receptor beta chain sequence, with context. The CDR3 sequence is 13 residues long. Looked up from germline, CDR1 is SGHAT and CDR2 is FQNNGV. Trimming took 1 base from V and 6 from J, leaving 9 bases between them. The run of the v3.0 immunoSEQ assay was at survey level. Sequencing was intended to reach roughly 40,000-55,000 T-cell genomes per sample. This table comes from immunoSEQ multiplex PCR, and its TCRdb copy is limited to in-frame clones, with some not included. Among approximately 35,000 clones listed, just under 95% were seen once. This sample stems from a study of long-term antiretroviral therapy in people with HIV.

The TCR sequence derives from a woman in her forties or fifties with HIV. The chain employs TRBV11-2 and TRBJ1-1, with no clear D. The input for sequencing was unsorted PBMCs, taken 4.1 years after starting antiretroviral therapy. The CDR3 sequence: CASSLVKYPEAFF. CDR3 sequence (DNA): TGTGCCAGCAGCTTAGTAAAATATCCTGAAGCTTTCTTT.